What follows are 27 T cell receptor beta chains derived from one specimen sequenced in a study of T cell repertoires in cytomegalovirus infection. TCRdb itself ran the reads through MiXCR, one entry per CDR3 protein. The profile shows about 450,000 distinct CDR3 sequences, 30% to 40% of them singletons. The sample comprised PBMCs. Receptors were obtained from a human donor in good health (CMV status not recorded). Some clones in this sample may be carry-over from other donors' samples.

This clonotype was counted ten times or more. The V call is TRBV28, the J call TRBJ1-2; D is unresolved. With 5 bases removed from V and 3 bases from J, the gap between germline ends came to 7 bases. The CDR3 has 12 amino acids. From germline, CDR1 is MDHEN and CDR2 SYDVKM. In DNA, the CDR3 is TGTGCCAGCAGTACGATGGACTATGGCTACACCTTC. Translation: CASSTMDYGYTF.

The V gene is TRBV7-6, the J gene TRBJ2-7, with a tentative D call TRBD2 (6 bases). Germline V gives CDR1 SGHVS, CDR2 FNYEAQ. This CDR3 is built from 16 residues. Trimming removed 5 bases from V and 0 bases from J, with 17 bases in between. The CDR3 region has the DNA TGTGCCAGCAGCCTTTCCACCGGGACTGCCTCCTACGAGCAGTACTTC. Protein: CASSLSTGTASYEQYF.

This clonotype was observed many times. The rearrangement uses TRBV10-3 and TRBJ2-7, with TRBD1 matching 7 bases. V gave up 6 bases and J gave up 0 bases; unmatched junction bases: 8. The CDR3 has 15 residues. Germline V gives CDR1 ENHRY, CDR2 SYGVKD. For the CDR3, the DNA is TGTGCCATCAGCGAAGACAGGGCCAGCTCCTACGAGCAGTACTTC. It codes for CAISEDRASSYEQYF.

This clonotype has just a few counts. This chain connects TRBV7-9 to TRBJ2-5; D is possibly TRBD1 (5 bases). The CDR3 runs 15 residues. The V end was cut by 5 bases, the J end by 4 bases, with 17 bases between. Per the germline V gene, CDR1 is SEHNR and CDR2 is FQNEAQ (reference sequence). The CDR3 DNA reads as TGTGCCAGCAGCCCAACCTCCAGGGTAGGAGAGACCCAGTACTTC. Its protein product is CASSPTSRVGETQYF. Combining the CDR3 with reference TRBV7-9 and TRBJ2-5 gives the whole variable domain DTGVSQNPRHKITKRGQNVTFRCDPISEHNRLYWYRQTLGQGPEFLTYFQNEAQLEKSRLLSDRFSAERPKGSFSTLEIQRTEQGDSAMYLCASSPTSRVGETQYFGPGTRLLVL.

This rearrangement joins TRBV12-3 or TRBV12-4 to TRBJ2-7, with 7 bases matching TRBD1. CDR3 size: 16 residues. V was pared by 5 bases and J by 2 bases, with 12 bases of the junction left unmatched. CDR3 in amino acids: CASSASGTVRTYEQYF. DNA of the CDR3: TGTGCCAGCAGTGCCTCCGGGACAGTGCGAACCTACGAGCAGTACTTC.

This clonotype was seen at least ten times. This rearrangement joins TRBV7-9 to TRBJ1-1; no clear D. Germline V CDR1 and CDR2: SEHNR, FQNEAQ (reference sequence). V lost 2 bases and J lost 1, with 14 bases in between. CDR3 size: 16 residues. The CDR3 spells CASSLYWGVENTEAFF. CDR3 bases: TGTGCCAGCAGCTTATACTGGGGAGTAGAGAACACTGAAGCTTTCTTT.

This chain uses TRBV5-4 with TRBJ2-7; 8 nucleotides align to TRBD1. The J segment lost 3 bases and the V segment lost 3 bases, leaving 11 bases of the junction unmatched. The CDR3 length is 16 residues. The germline CDR1 and CDR2 sequences are SGHNT and YYREEE (reference sequence). CDR3 bases: TGTGCCAGCAGCTCCTTGTTTGGGACAGGAGGCTACGAGCAGTACTTC. It encodes CASSSLFGTGGYEQYF.

As to this clonotype: With a much larger clone just one base away, this may be a read error. The chain has TRBV25-1 and TRBJ1-1; D gene uncertain. The CDR3 is 13 amino acids. CDR1 is MGHDK, CDR2 SYGVNS, per germline. As DNA, the CDR3 is TGTGACAGACAAAACGTAAAGAACACTGAAGCTTTCTTT. Translated, it gives CDRQNVKNTEAFF.

The chain is built from TRBV12-3 or TRBV12-4 and TRBJ2-1, with TRBD1 matching 8 bases. The CDR3 sequence is 15 residues long. Unmatched junction bases numbered 10, after V lost 5 bases and J lost 7 bases. The CDR3 region is CASSQPETGENEQFF. For the CDR3, the DNA is TGTGCCAGCAGTCAACCTGAGACAGGGGAGAATGAGCAGTTCTTC.

The chain carries TRBV28 and TRBJ2-7; possible D gene TRBD2, 6 bases. This CDR3 is built from 14 residues. V lost 3 bases, J lost 2 bases, and 11 bases lay in between. The germline CDR1 and CDR2 sequences are MDHEN and SYDVKM. The CDR3 protein is CASSFLSGTYEQYF. Here the CDR3 DNA reads TGTGCCAGCAGTTTTCTTAGCGGCACCTACGAGCAGTACTTC.

There are many counts of this clonotype. The chain links TRBV4-1 to TRBJ2-7, with D possibly being TRBD1 (5 bases). V was clipped by 5 bases and J by 1 base, with 12 bases between them. Germline loops: CDR1 MGHRA, CDR2 YSYEKL. This CDR3 contains 14 residues. The DNA for the CDR3 is TGCGCCAGCAGCTCTACGACAGATTCCTACGAGCAGTACTTC. Protein sequence: CASSSTTDSYEQYF.

The gene calls are TRBV5-6 and TRBJ2-1, with TRBD2 matching over 8 bases. Germline V gene data show CDR1 as SGHDT and CDR2 as YYEEEE. There are 16 residues in the CDR3. Trimming at V came to 0 bases and at J to 8 bases, leaving 10 bases not matched to a gene. The DNA for the CDR3 is TGTGCCAGCAGCTTGGCCTTCGGGGGGGCAGCCTATGAGCAGTTCTTC. Encoded protein: CASSLAFGGAAYEQFF.

Comments on this clonotype: One end of the junction varies from germline; a read error may be responsible. The rearrangement links TRBV7-3 to TRBJ2-1; 7 bases match TRBD2. Germline V lookup: CDR1 SGHTA, CDR2 FQGTGA. The CDR3 runs 13 residues. The CDR3 bases are TGTGCCAGAAGCTTAACTGGGCTAGCGGATCGGTTCTTC. Its protein is CARSLTGLADRFF.

This chain uses TRBV23-1 with TRBJ2-2; TRBD2 aligns across 8 bases. TRBV23-1 counts as an open reading frame of uncertain function. This CDR3 is 14 amino acids long. J lost 6 bases, V lost 10 bases, and 10 bases had no gene match. This CDR3 reads CATPRGGWAGELFF. The CDR3 nucleotides read TGCGCCACCCCTCGGGGGGGCTGGGCCGGGGAGCTGTTTTTT.

CDR3 nucleotide sequence: TGTGCCAGCAGTTTGGGCGGGGCCCCTGGGAATGAGCAGTTCTTC. Translated, it gives CASSLGGAPGNEQFF. The V gene is TRBV27, the J gene TRBJ2-1; the D gene is possibly TRBD2 (6 bases). V shed 3 bases and J shed 7 bases, with 16 bases lying between them. CDR1 and CDR2 (germline): MNHEY, SMNVEV (reference sequence). The CDR3 is 15 residues long.

There are a few counts of this clonotype. V usage is TRBV7-9 and J usage is TRBJ2-7; D might be TRBD2 (6 bases). The length of the CDR3 is 17 residues. Trimming shortened V by 0 bases and J by 3 bases, and 18 bases separated the two germline ends. The germline CDR1 and CDR2 sequences are SEHNR and FQNEAQ (reference sequence). The CDR3: CASSLARLREESYEQYF. CDR3 DNA: TGTGCCAGCAGCTTAGCGCGTTTGAGGGAGGAGAGCTACGAGCAGTACTTC.

This chain uses TRBV12-3 or TRBV12-4 with TRBJ2-1, with D uncertain. V lost 7 bases to trimming and J lost 3 bases, with 13 bases between them. The CDR3 is made up of 14 amino acids. For the CDR3, the DNA is TGTGCCAGCAAGTTTCATAAGAACTACAATGAGCAGTTCTTC. This sequence encodes CASKFHKNYNEQFF.

The chain carries TRBV29-1 and TRBJ1-1; TRBD1 matches 10 bases. The CDR3 runs to 13 residues. The V segment lost 6 bases and the J segment 1 base; nucleotides outside the gene matches: 2. Germline CDR1 reads SQVTM; CDR2 reads ANQGSEA. CDR3 protein: CSVRTGGNTEAFF. Here the CDR3 DNA reads TGCAGCGTGAGGACAGGGGGGAACACTGAAGCTTTCTTT.

This clonotype was recorded a few times. The genes are TRBV6-1 and TRBJ2-3, with 9 positions matching TRBD2. V lost 3 bases and J lost 4; bases outside the gene matches: 5. Germline CDR1 is MNHNS and CDR2 is SASEGT. This CDR3 has 15 residues. Here the CDR3 DNA reads TGTGCCAGCAGTGAGTGGAGGACTAGCGCAGATACGCAGTATTTT. Translation: CASSEWRTSADTQYF.

The chain combines TRBV10-3 with TRBJ2-7; D not resolved. V was shortened by 7 bases and J by 6 bases, with 13 bases between the two germline ends. The CDR3 has 12 amino acids. Germline CDR1 reads ENHRY; CDR2 reads SYGVKD. The CDR3: CAIIGQSTEQYF. As DNA, the CDR3 is TGTGCCATCATCGGGCAGTCAACCGAGCAGTACTTC.

The chain joins TRBV7-2 to TRBJ2-7, with D unresolved. Trimming cost V 0 bases and J 3 bases, with 18 bases left between them. From germline, CDR1 is SGHTA and CDR2 FQGNSA. The CDR3 is 17 residues long. CDR3 nucleotides: TGTGCCAGCAGCTTAGCTCCCGTGGGGATTTTGTACTACGAGCAGTACTTC. This sequence encodes CASSLAPVGILYYEQYF. Combining the CDR3 with reference TRBV7-2 and TRBJ2-7 gives the whole variable domain GAGVSQSPSNKVTEKGKDVELRCDPISGHTALYWYRQSLGQGLEFLIYFQGNSAPDKSGLPSDRFSAERTGGSVSTLTIQRTQQEDSAVYLCASSLAPVGILYYEQYFGPGTRLTVT.

This clonotype turned up a few times. The chain couples TRBV2 to TRBJ1-5; D remains unclear. CDR3 length: 12 residues. Germline CDR1 reads SNHLY; CDR2 reads FYNNEI. Trimming stripped 5 bases from V and 9 bases from J, with 11 bases between. The CDR3 loop is CASSKTGRPQHF. The CDR3, as DNA: TGTGCCAGCAGTAAGACCGGGAGGCCCCAGCATTTT.

Turning to this clonotype: One junction end disagrees with the germline gene, perhaps due to a read error. The chain carries TRBV28 and TRBJ2-4; 10 bases line up with TRBD2. Matching the DNA end better, TRBJ2-1 makes the J call doubtful. Germline V gene data show CDR1 as MDHEN and CDR2 as SYDVKM. The length of the CDR3 is 14 residues. The CDR3 protein is CASSFQRGGYDQFF. CDR3 nucleotide sequence: TGTGCCAGCAGTTTTCAGCGGGGGGGCTATGATCAGTTCTTC.

The table lists this clonotype with a few counts. This chain joins TRBV20-1 and TRBJ1-5; D call uncertain. Germline V CDR1 and CDR2: DFQATT, SNEGSKA (reference sequence). The ends were cut back, 0 bases at V and 0 bases at J, with 3 bases in the middle. The CDR3 extends over 13 amino acids. Here the CDR3 reads CSAREVSNQPQHF. The CDR3 DNA is TGCAGTGCTAGAGAAGTTAGCAATCAGCCCCAGCATTTT.

The chain uses TRBV7-4 and TRBJ1-1; D remains unclear. Germline lookup yields CDR1 SGHVT and CDR2 SQSDAQ. This CDR3 region has 12 residues. V lost 1 base, J lost 14 bases, and 14 bases lay in between. CDR3 in DNA: TGTGCCAGCAGCTTAGACCAAGTCGAATCGTTCTTT. Its protein is CASSLDQVESFF. Looking up the rest from reference TRBV7-4 and TRBJ1-1 gives the full variable domain: GAGVSQSPRYKVAKRGRDVALRCDSISGHVTLYWYRQTLGQGSEVLTYSQSDAQRDKSGRPSGRFSAERPERSVSTLKIQRTEQGDSAVYLCASSLDQVESFFGQGTRLTVV.

The V call is TRBV6-8, the J call TRBJ2-3; the match to TRBD2 covers 12 bases. The V gene end was trimmed by 5 bases and the J gene end by 4 bases; junction bases not matched to a gene: 7. There are 16 residues in the CDR3. The V gene's germline CDR1 is MNHGY and CDR2 SAAAGT. The CDR3 DNA sequence: TGTGCCAGCAGTCCGCTAGCGGGGGGGCCTCCAGATACGCAGTATTTT. Encoded protein: CASSPLAGGPPDTQYF.

This clonotype was recorded a few times. V and J are TRBV28 and TRBJ2-7; D is possibly TRBD2 (5 bases). Trimming took off 4 bases at V and 0 bases at J, with 13 bases between the two ends. The CDR3 loop spans 15 amino acids. The V gene's germline CDR1 is MDHEN and CDR2 SYDVKM. The CDR3 nucleotides are TGTGCCAGCAGTTCCCTCGGGGTTAGCTCCTACGAGCAGTACTTC. As protein: CASSSLGVSSYEQYF. The full variable domain, in which reference TRBV28 and TRBJ2-7 provide the parts outside the CDR3, is DVKVTQSSRYLVKRTGEKVFLECVQDMDHENMFWYRQDPGLGLRLIYFSYDVKMKEKGDIPEGYSVSREKKERFSLILESASTNQTSMYLCASSSLGVSSYEQYFGPGTRLTVT.